This is a list of T cell receptor beta chains from one sample in a study of CD8+CD57+ T cells in acquired aplastic anemia. TCRdb passed the reads through MiXCR, listing each CDR3 protein once. The sample contains 150,000 to 200,000 distinct CDR3 sequences, approximately 60% of which appear only once. The sample consisted of sorted CD4+, CD8+, or CD8+CD57+ T cells (not recorded which) from PBMCs. The receptors come from a human donor in good health. The CDR3 runs from the conserved cysteine through the conserved F or W. The D gene is left open where the match is weak. Some rows mark clone size as missing; the rest say once, few, many or name a class of expanded clone.

d_call j_call v_call clone_size cdr3_nt cdr3_aa
TRBD1 TRBJ2-7 TRBV5-1 . TGCGCCAGCAGCATGGGACAGGGGGCAGGCGAGCAGTACTTC CASSMGQGAGEQYF
. TRBJ1-2 TRBV6-1 . TGTGCCAGCAGTGACTCTGGGGAGGGAGGCTATGGCTACACCTTC CASSDSGEGGYGYTF
. TRBJ2-3 TRBV5-1 . TGCGCCAGCAGCTTGTTGAGGGACCCTAGCACAGATACGCAGTATTTT CASSLLRDPSTDTQYF
TRBD2 TRBJ2-5 TRBV15 . TGTGCCACCAGCAGAGCGACTAGCGGGGTTCAAGAGACCCAGTACTTC CATSRATSGVQETQYF
TRBD2 TRBJ2-1 TRBV2 . TGTGCCACCAGCAGCGTAGGGCTAGCGGGGACCTACAATGAGCAGTTCTTC CATSSVGLAGTYNEQFF
. TRBJ1-2 TRBV10-2 many TGCGCCAGCAGCCCGGAAACAGATGGCTACACCTTC CASSPETDGYTF
. TRBJ2-3 TRBV20-1 many TGCAGTGCAACCCTGGGGCTAGCGATCGTTTTAGGCACAGATACGCAGTATTTT CSATLGLAIVLGTDTQYF
. TRBJ2-3 TRBV24-1 . TGTGCCACCAGTGAGCAGGGTCAAGGAGATACGCAGTATTTT CATSEQGQGDTQYF
. TRBJ2-7 TRBV2 few TGTGCCAGCAATGGCGATGGCTACGAGCAGTACTTC CASNGDGYEQYF
. TRBJ1-1 TRBV9 . TGTGCCAGCAGCGTATGGATGAACACTGAAGCTTTCTTT CASSVWMNTEAFF
TRBD2 TRBJ2-7 TRBV7-6 . TGTGCCAGCAGCTTAGCCAGGACTAGCGGTTACGAGCAGTACTTC CASSLARTSGYEQYF
TRBD1 TRBJ2-7 TRBV5-4 few TGTGCCAGCACCTGGACAGGGGTGACCTACGAGCAGTACTTC CASTWTGVTYEQYF
. TRBJ1-1 TRBV7-9 many TGTGCCAGCAGCTTAGTACAAGGTAACACTGAAGCTTTCTTT CASSLVQGNTEAFF
. TRBJ2-1 TRBV9 . TGTGCCAGCAGCGTCTACACCGGAAACTCCTACAATGAGCAGTTCTTC CASSVYTGNSYNEQFF
. TRBJ1-5 TRBV19 . TGTGCCAGTAGGGCTACAGGGCTCCATCAGCCCCAGCATTTT CASRATGLHQPQHF
. TRBJ2-7 TRBV7-9 . TGTGCCAGCAGCATCGGATACTCCTACGAGCAGTACTTC CASSIGYSYEQYF
. TRBJ1-2 TRBV13 many TGTGCCAGCAGCTTAGATGGACGTGGGGGCGCGGGTTATGGCTACACCTTC CASSLDGRGGAGYGYTF
. TRBJ2-5 TRBV11-2 . TGTGCCAGCAGCGGTAAAACAGAACAGTACTTC CASSGKTEQYF
TRBD2 TRBJ2-3 TRBV20-1 . TGCAGTGCTTCGGGACTAGCGGGAGTAGGTACAGATACGCAGTATTTT CSASGLAGVGTDTQYF
TRBD1 TRBJ2-5 TRBV10-1 . TGCGCCAGCAGTGAGACTGACAGGGGCCAAGAGACCCAGTACTTC CASSETDRGQETQYF
TRBD1 TRBJ1-1 TRBV6-5 few TGTGCCAGCAGCCCCGGGACAGCGAACACTGAAGCTTTCTTT CASSPGTANTEAFF
. TRBJ2-7 TRBV2 many TGTGCCAGCAGCCCGGGACTGATCTCCTACGAGCAGTACTTC CASSPGLISYEQYF
TRBD2 TRBJ2-7 TRBV2 once TGTGCCAGCGACGGGGGGAGGCAGTACTTC CASDGGRQYF
TRBD2 TRBJ2-3 TRBV2 . TGTGCCAGCAGTGAAGAGGGACTAGCGACAGATACGCAGTATTTT CASSEEGLATDTQYF
. TRBJ2-1 TRBV24-1 . TGTGCCACCAGTGATCACCGGCGAGGCTCCTACAATGAGCAGTTCTTC CATSDHRRGSYNEQFF
. TRBJ2-6 TRBV19 many TGTGCCAGTAGTATAGGGGGGTCCGGGGCCAACGTCCTGACTTTC CASSIGGSGANVLTF
TRBD2 TRBJ2-1 TRBV29-1 . TGCAGCGTTGTAGCGGGAGACGGGGGTGAGCAGTTCTTC CSVVAGDGGEQFF
TRBD1 TRBJ1-3 TRBV5-4 once TGTGCCAGCAGCTTGGAGGGGGCTCTCGGAAACACCATATATTTT CASSLEGALGNTIYF
. TRBJ2-1 TRBV2 . TGTGCCAGCAGTGGTAACCTTCCTCGGTACAATGAGCAGTTCTTC CASSGNLPRYNEQFF
TRBD2 TRBJ2-1 TRBV2 . TGTGCCAGCAGGGAGACTAGCGGGGGGCACAATGAGCAGTTCTTC CASRETSGGHNEQFF
TRBD1 TRBJ1-5 TRBV2 . TGTGCCAGCAGGGGGACAGGGGGTCAGCCCCAGCATTTT CASRGTGGQPQHF
TRBD1 TRBJ2-1 TRBV6-5 many TGTGCCAGCAGTTATGGGGACAGAAATGAGCAGTTCTTC CASSYGDRNEQFF
. TRBJ2-7 TRBV11-2 many TGTGCCAGCAGCTTCGGTTCAAGCTCCTACGAGCAGTACTTC CASSFGSSSYEQYF
. TRBJ1-1 TRBV7-2 . TGTGCCAGCAGCGCGTTACAGGGCACTGAAGCTTTCTTT CASSALQGTEAFF
. TRBJ1-1 TRBV7-3 . TGTGCCAGCAGTTCGGGACTCACTGAAGCTTTCTTT CASSSGLTEAFF
TRBD1 TRBJ1-1 TRBV2 . TGTGCCAGCGGCCGCGGACAGGGGTTTGAAGCTTTCTTT CASGRGQGFEAFF
TRBD2 TRBJ2-1 TRBV7-2 . TGTGCCAGCAGCTTAGGGACTAGCGGGATTAGCTCCTACAATGAGCAGTTCTTC CASSLGTSGISSYNEQFF
TRBD1 TRBJ2-7 TRBV15 . TGTGCCACCAGCCACGGCGCGGGACAGGGGGCCGGTGAGCAGTACTTC CATSHGAGQGAGEQYF
TRBD1 TRBJ1-4 TRBV19 . TGTGCCAGTAGTACGGACAGGGGCGAAAAACTGTTTTTT CASSTDRGEKLFF
TRBD1 TRBJ2-1 TRBV9 few TGTGCCAGCAGCCAAGGACAGGGAGGCAATGAGCAGTTCTTC CASSQGQGGNEQFF
TRBD2 TRBJ2-1 TRBV7-6 . TGTGCCAGCAGCTTACCCGGGACTAGCGTCCCCCCGGAGCAGTTCTTC CASSLPGTSVPPEQFF
TRBD2 TRBJ2-7 TRBV27 many TGTGCCAGCAGTACCCTTGGCGGGAGTGTCTACGAGCAGTACTTC CASSTLGGSVYEQYF
. TRBJ1-1 TRBV15 many TGTGCCACCAGCGGCGTGGGCACTGAAGCTTTCTTT CATSGVGTEAFF
. TRBJ2-3 TRBV6-5 . TGTGCCAGCAGGGACATTTCGGATACGCAGTATTTT CASRDISDTQYF
. TRBJ2-7 TRBV7-2 . TGTGCCAGCAGCTTACCGGCAGGGGGGTACTACGAGCAGTACTTC CASSLPAGGYYEQYF
TRBD1 TRBJ2-3 TRBV5-1 few TGCGCCAGCAGCTCGACCCTAAGACAGGGGCTGGATACGCAGTATTTT CASSSTLRQGLDTQYF
. TRBJ1-3 TRBV20-1 . TGCAGTGAGGCGAGCAGCCCTTCTGGAAACACCATATATTTT CSEASSPSGNTIYF